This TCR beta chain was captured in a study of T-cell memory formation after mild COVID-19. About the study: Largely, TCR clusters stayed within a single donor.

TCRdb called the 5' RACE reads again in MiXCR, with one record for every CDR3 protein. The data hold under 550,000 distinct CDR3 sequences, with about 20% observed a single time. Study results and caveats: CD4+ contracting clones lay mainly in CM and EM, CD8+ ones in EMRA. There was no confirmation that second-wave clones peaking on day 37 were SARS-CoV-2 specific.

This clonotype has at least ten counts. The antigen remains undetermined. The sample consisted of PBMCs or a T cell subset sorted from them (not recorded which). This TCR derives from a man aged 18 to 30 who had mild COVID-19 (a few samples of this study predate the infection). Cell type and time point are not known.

CDR3 in DNA: TGTGCCAGCAGCTTAGGAACAATTAATTCACCCCTCCACTTT. Translated, it gives CASSLGTINSPLHF. V and J are TRBV7-2 and TRBJ1-6; unclear D gene. V dropped 1 base and J dropped 6 bases, with 7 bases sitting between them. The germline V gene encodes CDR1 SGHTA and CDR2 FQGNSA. The CDR3 length is 14 residues.